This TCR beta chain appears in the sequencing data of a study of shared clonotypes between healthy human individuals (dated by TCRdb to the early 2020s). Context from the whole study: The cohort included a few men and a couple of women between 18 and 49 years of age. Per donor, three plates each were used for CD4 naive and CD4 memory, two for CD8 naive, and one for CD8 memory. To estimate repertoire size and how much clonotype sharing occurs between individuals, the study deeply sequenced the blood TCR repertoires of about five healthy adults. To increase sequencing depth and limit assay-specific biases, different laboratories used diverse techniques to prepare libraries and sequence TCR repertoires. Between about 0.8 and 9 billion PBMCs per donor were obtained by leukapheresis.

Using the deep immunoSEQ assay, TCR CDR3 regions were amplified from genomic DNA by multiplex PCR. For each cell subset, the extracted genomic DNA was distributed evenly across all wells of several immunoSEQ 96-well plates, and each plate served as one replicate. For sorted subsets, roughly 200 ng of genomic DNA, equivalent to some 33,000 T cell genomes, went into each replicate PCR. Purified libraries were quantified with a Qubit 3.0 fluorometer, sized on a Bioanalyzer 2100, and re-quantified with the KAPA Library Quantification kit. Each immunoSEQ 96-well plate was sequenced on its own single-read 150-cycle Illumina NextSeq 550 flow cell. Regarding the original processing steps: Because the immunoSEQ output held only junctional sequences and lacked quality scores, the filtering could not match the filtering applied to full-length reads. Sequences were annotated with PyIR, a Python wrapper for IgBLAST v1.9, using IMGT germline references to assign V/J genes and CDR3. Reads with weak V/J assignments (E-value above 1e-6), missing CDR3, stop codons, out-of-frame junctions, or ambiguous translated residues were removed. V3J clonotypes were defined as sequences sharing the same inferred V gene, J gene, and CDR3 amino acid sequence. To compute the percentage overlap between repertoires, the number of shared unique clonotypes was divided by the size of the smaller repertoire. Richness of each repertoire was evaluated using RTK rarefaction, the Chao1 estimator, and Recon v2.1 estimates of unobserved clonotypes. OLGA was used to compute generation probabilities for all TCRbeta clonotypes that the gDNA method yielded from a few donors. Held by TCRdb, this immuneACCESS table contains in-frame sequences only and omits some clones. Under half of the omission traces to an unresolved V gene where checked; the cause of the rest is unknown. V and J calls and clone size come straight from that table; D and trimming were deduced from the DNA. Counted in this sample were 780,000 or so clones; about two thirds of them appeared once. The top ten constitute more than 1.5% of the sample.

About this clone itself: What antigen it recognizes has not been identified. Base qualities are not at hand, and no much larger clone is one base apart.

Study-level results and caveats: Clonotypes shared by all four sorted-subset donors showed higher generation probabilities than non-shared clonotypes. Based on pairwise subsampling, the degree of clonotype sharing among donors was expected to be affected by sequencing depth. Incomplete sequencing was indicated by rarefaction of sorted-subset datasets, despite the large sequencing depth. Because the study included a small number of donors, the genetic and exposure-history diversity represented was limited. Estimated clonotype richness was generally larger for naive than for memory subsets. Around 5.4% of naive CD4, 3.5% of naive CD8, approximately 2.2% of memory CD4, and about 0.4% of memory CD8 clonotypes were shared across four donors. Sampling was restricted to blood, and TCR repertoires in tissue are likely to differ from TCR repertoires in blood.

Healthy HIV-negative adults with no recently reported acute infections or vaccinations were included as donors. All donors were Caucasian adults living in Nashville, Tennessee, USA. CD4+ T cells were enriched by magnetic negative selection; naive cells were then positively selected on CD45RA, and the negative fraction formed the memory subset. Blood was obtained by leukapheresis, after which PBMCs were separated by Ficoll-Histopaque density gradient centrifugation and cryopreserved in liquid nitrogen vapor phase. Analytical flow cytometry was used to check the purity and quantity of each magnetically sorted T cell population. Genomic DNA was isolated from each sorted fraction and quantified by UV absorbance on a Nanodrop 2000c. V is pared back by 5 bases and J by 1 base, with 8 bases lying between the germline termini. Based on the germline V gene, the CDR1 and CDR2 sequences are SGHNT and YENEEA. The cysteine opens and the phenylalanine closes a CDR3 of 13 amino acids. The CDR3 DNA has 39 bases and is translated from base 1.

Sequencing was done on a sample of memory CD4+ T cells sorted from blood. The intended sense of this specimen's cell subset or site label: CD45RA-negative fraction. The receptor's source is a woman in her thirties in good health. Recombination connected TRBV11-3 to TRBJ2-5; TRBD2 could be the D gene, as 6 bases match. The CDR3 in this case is CASSRGSQETQYF. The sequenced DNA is TGTGCCAGCAGCCGGGGGAGCCAAGAGACCCAGTACTTC.